The entry that follows covers one TCR beta chain sequence. Its antigen remains unknown. The data were taken from a study of T cells in Graves' hyperthyroidism and ophthalmopathy. Study information: At the time of initial diagnosis and before any treatment, peripheral blood was collected. General observations from the study: The model identified upcoming ophthalmopathy a median around 7.1 months ahead of onset. Blood also carried most thyroid clonotypes expanded above 0.001.

Amplification of TCR beta CDR3 regions used RNA as the template. The HTBI primer set was used in a first-round RT-PCR of the TCR CDR3. Via MiXCR, TCRdb re-called the multiplex PCR reads, giving one row per CDR3 protein. The repertoire holds around 190,000 distinct CDR3 sequences, with about 17% as singletons. The CDR3 runs to 15 residues. Germline CDR1 DFQATT, CDR2 SNEGSKA (reference sequence). V shed 1 base, J shed 7 bases, and the junction held 12 bases outside the gene matches. Hyperthyroidism was newly diagnosed in patients aged 18 to 65 (duration under 2 months). This rearrangement joins TRBV20-1 to TRBJ1-2; 7 positions match TRBD1. This TCR was sampled from a woman aged 45 to 65 with Graves' hyperthyroidism. The specimen was blood. The CDR3 is CSARVEDRPESGYTF. The CDR3 bases are TGCAGTGCTAGAGTGGAGGACAGGCCTGAGAGTGGCTACACCTTC.